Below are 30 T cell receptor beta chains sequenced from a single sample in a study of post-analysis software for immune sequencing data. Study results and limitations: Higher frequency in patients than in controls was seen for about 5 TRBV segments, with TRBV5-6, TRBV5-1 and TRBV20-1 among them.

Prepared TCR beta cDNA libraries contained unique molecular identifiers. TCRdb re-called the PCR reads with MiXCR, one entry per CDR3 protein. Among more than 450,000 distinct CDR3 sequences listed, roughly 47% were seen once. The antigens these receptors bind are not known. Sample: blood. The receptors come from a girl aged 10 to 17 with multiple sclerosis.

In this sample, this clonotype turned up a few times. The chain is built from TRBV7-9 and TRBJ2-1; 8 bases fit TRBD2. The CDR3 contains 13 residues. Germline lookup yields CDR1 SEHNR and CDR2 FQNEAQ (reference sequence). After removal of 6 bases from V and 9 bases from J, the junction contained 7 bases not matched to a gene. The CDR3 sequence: CASRPGLGLEQFF. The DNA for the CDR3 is TGTGCCAGCAGGCCGGGACTAGGGCTTGAGCAGTTCTTC.

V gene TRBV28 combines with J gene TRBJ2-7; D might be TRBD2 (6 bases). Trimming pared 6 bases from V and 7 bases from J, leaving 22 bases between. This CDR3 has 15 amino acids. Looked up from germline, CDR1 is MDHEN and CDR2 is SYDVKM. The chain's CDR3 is CASRPRGYSYNEQYF. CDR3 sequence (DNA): TGTGCCAGCAGGCCGCGGGGTTATTCCTACAATGAGCAGTACTTC.

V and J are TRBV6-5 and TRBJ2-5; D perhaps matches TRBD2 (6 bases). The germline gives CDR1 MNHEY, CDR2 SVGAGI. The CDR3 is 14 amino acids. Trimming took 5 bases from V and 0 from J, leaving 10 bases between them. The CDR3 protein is CASSHGGNQETQYF. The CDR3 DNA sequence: TGTGCCAGCAGTCACGGAGGGAACCAAGAGACCCAGTACTTC.

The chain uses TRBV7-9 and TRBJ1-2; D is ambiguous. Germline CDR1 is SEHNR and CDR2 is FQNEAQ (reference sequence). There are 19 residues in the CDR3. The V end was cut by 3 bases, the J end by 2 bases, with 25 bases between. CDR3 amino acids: CASSFLPGRNLLANYGYTF. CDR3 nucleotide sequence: TGTGCCAGCAGCTTCCTGCCAGGACGGAACCTTTTAGCCAACTATGGCTACACCTTC.

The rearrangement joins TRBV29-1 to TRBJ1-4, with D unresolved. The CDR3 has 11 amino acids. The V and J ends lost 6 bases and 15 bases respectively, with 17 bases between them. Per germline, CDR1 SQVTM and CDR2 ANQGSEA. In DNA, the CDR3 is TGCAGCGTCGCCCCGGGCGGGAGGATGTTTTTT. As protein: CSVAPGGRMFF. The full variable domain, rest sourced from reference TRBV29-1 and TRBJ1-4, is SAVISQKPSRDICQRGTSLTIQCQVDSQVTMMFWYRQQPGQSLTLIATANQGSEATYESGFVIDKFPISRPNLTFSTLTVSNMSPEDSSIYLCSVAPGGRMFFGSGTQLSVL.

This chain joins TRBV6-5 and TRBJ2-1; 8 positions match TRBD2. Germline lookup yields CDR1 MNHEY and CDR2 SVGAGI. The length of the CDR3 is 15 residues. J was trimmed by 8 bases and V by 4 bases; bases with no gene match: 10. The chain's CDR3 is CASSFGTSQDYEQFF. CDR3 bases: TGTGCCAGCAGTTTCGGGACTAGTCAGGACTATGAGCAGTTCTTC.

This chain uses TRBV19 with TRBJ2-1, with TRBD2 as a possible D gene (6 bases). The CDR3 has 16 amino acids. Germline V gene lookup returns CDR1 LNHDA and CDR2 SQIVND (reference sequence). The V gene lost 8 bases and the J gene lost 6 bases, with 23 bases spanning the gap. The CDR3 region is CASFRRDSNRGNEQFF. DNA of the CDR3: TGTGCCAGTTTCCGCCGGGACTCCAACCGAGGCAATGAGCAGTTCTTC. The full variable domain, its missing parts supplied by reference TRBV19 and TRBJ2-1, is DGGITQSPKYLFRKEGQNVTLSCEQNLNHDAMYWYRQDPGQGLRLIYYSQIVNDFQKGDIAEGYSVSREKKESFPLTVTSAQKNPTAFYLCASFRRDSNRGNEQFFGPGTRLTVL.

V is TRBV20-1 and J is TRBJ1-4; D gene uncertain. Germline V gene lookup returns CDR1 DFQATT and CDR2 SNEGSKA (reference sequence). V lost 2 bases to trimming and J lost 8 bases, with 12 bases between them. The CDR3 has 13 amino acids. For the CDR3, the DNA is TGCAGTGCTAGATCCCCCCTAGCGGAAAAACTGTTTTTT. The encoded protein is CSARSPLAEKLFF.

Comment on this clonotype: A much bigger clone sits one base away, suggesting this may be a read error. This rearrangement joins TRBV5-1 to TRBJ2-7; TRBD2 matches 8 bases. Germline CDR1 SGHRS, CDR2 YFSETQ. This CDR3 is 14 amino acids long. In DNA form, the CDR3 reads TGCGCCAGCAGCTCTTTAGCGGGGTCCTACAAGCAGTACTTC. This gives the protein CASSSLAGSYKQYF.

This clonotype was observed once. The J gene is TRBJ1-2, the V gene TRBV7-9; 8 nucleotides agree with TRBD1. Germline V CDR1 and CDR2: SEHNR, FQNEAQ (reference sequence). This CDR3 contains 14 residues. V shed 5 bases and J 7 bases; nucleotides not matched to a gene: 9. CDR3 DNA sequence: TGTGCCAGCAGCCCAGGGGGCGTATACTCTGGCTACACCTTC. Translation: CASSPGGVYSGYTF.

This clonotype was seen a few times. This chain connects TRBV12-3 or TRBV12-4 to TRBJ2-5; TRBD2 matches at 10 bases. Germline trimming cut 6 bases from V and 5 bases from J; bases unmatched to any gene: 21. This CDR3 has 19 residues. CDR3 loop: CASRPWGVAGGPVRETQYF. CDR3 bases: TGTGCCAGCAGACCCTGGGGAGTAGCGGGAGGACCAGTGAGGGAGACCCAGTACTTC.

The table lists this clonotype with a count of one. CDR3 residues: CASSHSNYGYTF. Written as DNA, the CDR3 is TGTGCCAGCAGCCATTCCAACTATGGCTACACCTTC. The chain uses TRBV7-9 and TRBJ1-2; D not certain. Germline CDR1 and CDR2: SEHNR and FQNEAQ (reference sequence). The CDR3 contains 12 residues. V lost 5 bases and J lost 2, with 6 bases in between.

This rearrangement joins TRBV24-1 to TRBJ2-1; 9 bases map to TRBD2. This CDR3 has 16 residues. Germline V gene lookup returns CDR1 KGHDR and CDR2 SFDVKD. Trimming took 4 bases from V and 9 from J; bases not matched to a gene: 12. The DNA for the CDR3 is TGTGCCACCAGTGACCCCGTTGGCGGGAGGGCCAGTGAGCAGTTCTTC. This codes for CATSDPVGGRASEQFF.

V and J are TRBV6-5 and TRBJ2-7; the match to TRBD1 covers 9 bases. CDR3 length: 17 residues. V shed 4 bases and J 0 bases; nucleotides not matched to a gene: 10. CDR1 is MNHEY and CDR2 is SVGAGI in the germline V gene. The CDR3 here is CASSSPGQGSSSYEQYF. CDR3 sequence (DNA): TGTGCCAGCAGTTCCCCGGGACAGGGAAGCAGCTCCTACGAGCAGTACTTC.

CDR3 coding DNA: TGTGCCAGCAGCCGGAACCTCAACGGACGGTATGGCTACACCTTC. Translation: CASSRNLNGRYGYTF. The chain has TRBV7-2 and TRBJ1-2; D is uncertain. Germline assignment: CDR1 SGHTA and CDR2 FQGNSA. With 5 bases removed from V and 5 bases from J, the gap between germline ends came to 18 bases. The CDR3 is made up of 15 amino acids. The whole variable domain, filled in from reference TRBV7-2 and TRBJ1-2, reads GAGVSQSPSNKVTEKGKDVELRCDPISGHTALYWYRQSLGQGLEFLIYFQGNSAPDKSGLPSDRFSAERTGGSVSTLTIQRTQQEDSAVYLCASSRNLNGRYGYTFGSGTRLTVV.

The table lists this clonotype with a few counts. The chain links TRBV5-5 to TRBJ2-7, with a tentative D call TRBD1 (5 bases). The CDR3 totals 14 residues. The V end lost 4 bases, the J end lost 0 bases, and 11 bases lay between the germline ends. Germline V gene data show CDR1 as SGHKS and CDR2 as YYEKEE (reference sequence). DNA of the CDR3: TGTGCCAGCAGCCTTAGACAGAGCTCCTACGAGCAGTACTTC. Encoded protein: CASSLRQSSYEQYF. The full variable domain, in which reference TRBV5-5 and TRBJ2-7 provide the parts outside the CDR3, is DAGVTQSPTHLIKTRGQQVTLRCSPISGHKSVSWYQQVLGQGPQFIFQYYEKEERGRGNFPDRFSARQFPNYSSELNVNALLLGDSALYLCASSLRQSSYEQYFGPGTRLTVT.

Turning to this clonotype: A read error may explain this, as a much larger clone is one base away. The chain's CDR3 is CSATGGLHEQYF. CDR3 DNA sequence: TGCAGCGCGACTGGGGGGCTCCACGAGCAGTACTTC. The V call is TRBV29-1, the J call TRBJ2-7; D is perhaps TRBD1 or TRBD2 (6 bases each). V was cut by 7 bases and J by 5 bases, with 15 bases left in between. The CDR3 is 12 amino acids. The germline V gene encodes CDR1 SQVTM and CDR2 ANQGSEA.

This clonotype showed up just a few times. The CDR3 is CASSFRDEQFF. CDR3 DNA sequence: TGTGCCAGCAGTTTTAGGGATGAGCAGTTCTTC. This rearrangement joins TRBV12-3 or TRBV12-4 to TRBJ2-1, with D hard to call. The CDR3 has 11 residues. V was cut by 3 bases and J by 8 bases, with 5 bases left in between.

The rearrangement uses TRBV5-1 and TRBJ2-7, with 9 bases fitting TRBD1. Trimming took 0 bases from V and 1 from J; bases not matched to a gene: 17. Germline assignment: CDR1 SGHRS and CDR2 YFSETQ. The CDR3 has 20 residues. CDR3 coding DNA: TGCGCCAGCAGCTTGGGTTATTTCGGGACAGGGCGTATAAGGTCCTACGAGCAGTACTTC. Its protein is CASSLGYFGTGRIRSYEQYF.

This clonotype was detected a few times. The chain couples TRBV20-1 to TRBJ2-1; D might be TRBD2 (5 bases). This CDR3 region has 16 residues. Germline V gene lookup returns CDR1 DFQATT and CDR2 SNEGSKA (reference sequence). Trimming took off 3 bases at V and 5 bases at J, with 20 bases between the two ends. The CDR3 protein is CSARAPSSTKNNEQFF. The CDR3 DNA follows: TGCAGTGCTAGGGCACCCTCTAGCACTAAGAACAATGAGCAGTTCTTC.

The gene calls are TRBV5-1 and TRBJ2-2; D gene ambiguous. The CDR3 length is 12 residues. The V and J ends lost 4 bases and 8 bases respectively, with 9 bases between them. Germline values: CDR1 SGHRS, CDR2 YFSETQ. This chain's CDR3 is CASSPMGGELFF. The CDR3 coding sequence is TGCGCCAGCAGCCCAATGGGGGGGGAGCTGTTTTTT.

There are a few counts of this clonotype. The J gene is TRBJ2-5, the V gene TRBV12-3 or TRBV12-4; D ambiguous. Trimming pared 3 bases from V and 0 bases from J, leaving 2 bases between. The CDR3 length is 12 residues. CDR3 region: CASSLHQETQYF. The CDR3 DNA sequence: TGTGCCAGCAGTTTGCACCAAGAGACCCAGTACTTC.

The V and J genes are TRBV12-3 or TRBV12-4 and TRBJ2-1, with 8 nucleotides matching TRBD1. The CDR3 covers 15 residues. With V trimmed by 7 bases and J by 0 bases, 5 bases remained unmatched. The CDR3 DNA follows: TGTGCCAGCACCCCTGGGACAGGCTCCTACAATGAGCAGTTCTTC. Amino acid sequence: CASTPGTGSYNEQFF.

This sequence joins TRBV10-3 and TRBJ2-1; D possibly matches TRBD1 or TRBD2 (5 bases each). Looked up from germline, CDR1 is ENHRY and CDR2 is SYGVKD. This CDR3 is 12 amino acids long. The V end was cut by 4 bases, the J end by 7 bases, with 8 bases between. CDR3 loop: CAISVEGNEQFF. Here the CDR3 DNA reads TGTGCCATCAGTGTCGAGGGGAATGAGCAGTTCTTC.

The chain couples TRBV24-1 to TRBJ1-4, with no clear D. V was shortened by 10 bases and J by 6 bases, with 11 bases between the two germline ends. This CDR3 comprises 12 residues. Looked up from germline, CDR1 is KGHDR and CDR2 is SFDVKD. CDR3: CATRRAHEKLFF. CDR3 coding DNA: TGTGCCACGAGAAGGGCTCATGAAAAACTGTTTTTT.

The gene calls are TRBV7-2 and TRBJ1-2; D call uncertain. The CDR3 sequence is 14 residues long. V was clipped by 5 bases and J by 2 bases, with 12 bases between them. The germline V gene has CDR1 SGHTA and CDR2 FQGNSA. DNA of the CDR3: TGTGCCAGCAGCCTTCTTGGCCTGAACTATGGCTACACCTTC. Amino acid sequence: CASSLLGLNYGYTF. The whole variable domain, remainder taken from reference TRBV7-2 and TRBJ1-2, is GAGVSQSPSNKVTEKGKDVELRCDPISGHTALYWYRQSLGQGLEFLIYFQGNSAPDKSGLPSDRFSAERTGGSVSTLTIQRTQQEDSAVYLCASSLLGLNYGYTFGSGTRLTVV.

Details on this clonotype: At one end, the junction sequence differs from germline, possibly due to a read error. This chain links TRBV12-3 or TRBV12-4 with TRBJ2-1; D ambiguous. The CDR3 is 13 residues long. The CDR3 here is CASSFGPTDERFF. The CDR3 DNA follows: TGTGCCAGCAGTTTTGGACCCACCGATGAGCGGTTCTTC.

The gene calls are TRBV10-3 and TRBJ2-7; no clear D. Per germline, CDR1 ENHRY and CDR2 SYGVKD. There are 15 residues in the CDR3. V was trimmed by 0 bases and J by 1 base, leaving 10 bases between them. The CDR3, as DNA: TGTGCCATCAGTGAGTCCCCAGACAATTCCTACGAGCAGTACTTC. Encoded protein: CAISESPDNSYEQYF.

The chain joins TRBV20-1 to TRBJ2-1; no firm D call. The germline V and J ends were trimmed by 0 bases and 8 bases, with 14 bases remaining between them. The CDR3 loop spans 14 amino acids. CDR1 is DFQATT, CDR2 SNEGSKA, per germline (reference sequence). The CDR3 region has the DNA TGCAGTGCTAGAGATAGTCGTCTGGTGGATGAGCAGTTCTTC. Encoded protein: CSARDSRLVDEQFF.

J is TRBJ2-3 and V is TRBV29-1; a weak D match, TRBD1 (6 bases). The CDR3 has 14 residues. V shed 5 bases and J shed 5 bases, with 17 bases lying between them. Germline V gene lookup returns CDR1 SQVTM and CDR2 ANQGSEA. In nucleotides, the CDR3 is TGCAGCGTTACCTCACAGGGCTCTGAAGATACGCAGTATTTT. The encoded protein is CSVTSQGSEDTQYF.